This entry is about one T cell receptor beta chain. The antigen remains undetermined. By 5'RACE with 10-nucleotide random UMIs, the cDNA was made. One entry per CDR3 protein results from TCRdb running MiXCR on the 5' RACE reads. The table lists 20,000 to 25,000 distinct CDR3 sequences, 10% of them singletons, with roughly a fifth in the top ten. PBMCs stored at -80 C, 2 million in total, were the source of the unsorted libraries. V was pared by 1 base and J by 2 bases, with 2 bases between. CDR1 and CDR2 (germline): SGHVS, FNYEAQ. This CDR3 region has 12 residues. This sample was included in a study of neurological immune-mediated disorders. Study observations and caveats: The absence of any CDR3 amino acid sequence shared by expanded clones across subjects suggests that repertoires were private in all groups. HTLV-1-associated myelopathy showed the most TCR clonal expansion; multiple sclerosis the least, below healthy controls.

This clonotype originated in a woman in her sixties with HTLV-1-associated myelopathy (HAM/TSP). The chain links TRBV7-6 to TRBJ1-1; D remains unclear. The material sequenced was PBMCs. The CDR3 DNA reads TGTGCCAGCAGCTTAGTCAACACTGAAGCTTTCTTT. Protein sequence: CASSLVNTEAFF.